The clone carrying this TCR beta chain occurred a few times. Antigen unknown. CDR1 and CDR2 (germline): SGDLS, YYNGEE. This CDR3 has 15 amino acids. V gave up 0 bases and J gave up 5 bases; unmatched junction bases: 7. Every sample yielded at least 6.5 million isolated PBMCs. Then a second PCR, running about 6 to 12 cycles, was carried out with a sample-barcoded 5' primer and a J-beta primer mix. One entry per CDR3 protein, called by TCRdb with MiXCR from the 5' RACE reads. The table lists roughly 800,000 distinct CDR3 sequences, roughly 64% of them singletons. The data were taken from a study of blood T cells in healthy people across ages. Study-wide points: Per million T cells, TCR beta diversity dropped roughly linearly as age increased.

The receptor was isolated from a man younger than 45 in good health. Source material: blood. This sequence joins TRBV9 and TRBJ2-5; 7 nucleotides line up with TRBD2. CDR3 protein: CASSVGTSTSETQYF. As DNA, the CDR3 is TGTGCCAGCAGCGTAGGGACTAGTACATCGGAGACCCAGTACTTC.